These 9 T cell receptor beta chains originate from one sample sequenced in a study of T cell repertoires in cytomegalovirus infection. TCRdb passed the reads through MiXCR, listing each CDR3 protein once. The sample has 150,000 to 200,000 distinct CDR3 sequences; around 15% are singletons. The sequenced sample was PBMCs. Source of these receptors: a human donor in good health (CMV status not recorded). Some clones in this sample may be carry-over from other donors' samples.

This clonotype was seen a few times. The chain links TRBV5-6 to TRBJ1-2; 9 nucleotides agree with TRBD1. This CDR3 has 14 residues. The V and J ends lost 4 bases and 7 bases, in that order; junction bases with no gene match: 8. Germline-derived CDR1 and CDR2 are SGHDT and YYEEEE. This CDR3 reads CASSVDRGEFGYTF. CDR3 nucleotides: TGTGCCAGCAGCGTGGACAGGGGAGAATTTGGCTACACCTTC. The full variable domain, its missing parts supplied by reference TRBV5-6 and TRBJ1-2, is DAGVTQSPTHLIKTRGQQVTLRCSPKSGHDTVSWYQQALGQGPQFIFQYYEEEERQRGNFPDRFSGHQFPNYSSELNVNALLLGDSALYLCASSVDRGEFGYTFGSGTRLTVV.

This clonotype was found a few times. The rearrangement uses TRBV28 and TRBJ2-7; D may match TRBD1 or TRBD2 (5 bases each). The CDR3 totals 14 residues. The V end was cut by 7 bases, the J end by 3 bases, with 16 bases between. Germline assignment: CDR1 MDHEN and CDR2 SYDVKM. CDR3: CASTSLGTLYEQYF. For the CDR3, the DNA is TGTGCCAGCACCTCCTTGGGGACCCTCTACGAGCAGTACTTC.

This clonotype was counted many times. The J gene is TRBJ1-6, the V gene TRBV11-2, with 7 bases identical to TRBD1. Germline trimming cut 5 bases from V and 14 bases from J; bases unmatched to any gene: 9. The CDR3 is 13 amino acids. Germline V gene data show CDR1 as SGHAT and CDR2 as FQNNGV. The CDR3 loop is CASSPLPTGTLHF. CDR3 nucleotide sequence: TGTGCCAGCAGCCCCCTCCCGACAGGGACCCTCCACTTT. Looking up the rest from reference TRBV11-2 and TRBJ1-6 gives the full variable domain: EAGVAQSPRYKIIEKRQSVAFWCNPISGHATLYWYQQILGQGPKLLIQFQNNGVVDDSQLPKDRFSAERLKGVDSTLKIQPAKLEDSAVYLCASSPLPTGTLHFGNGTRLTVT.

This clonotype came up many times. This chain joins TRBV7-8 and TRBJ2-2; D uncertain. With 5 bases removed from V and 0 bases from J, the gap between germline ends came to 10 bases. The CDR3 is made up of 15 amino acids. From germline, CDR1 is SGHVS and CDR2 FQNEAQ. CDR3 protein: CASSIGFANTGELFF. CDR3 bases: TGTGCCAGCAGCATCGGATTCGCGAACACCGGGGAGCTGTTTTTT.

The chain links TRBV29-1 to TRBJ2-7; TRBD1 agrees at 9 bases. CDR3 length: 15 amino acids. Germline loops: CDR1 SQVTM, CDR2 ANQGSEA. The V and J ends lost 6 bases and 1 base, in that order; junction bases with no gene match: 10. The DNA for the CDR3 is TGCAGCGTCTCATTCCGAGGGACAGGGTCCTACGAGCAGTACTTC. Protein sequence: CSVSFRGTGSYEQYF.

The chain employs TRBV29-1 and TRBJ2-2, with 8 positions matching TRBD1. Germline-derived CDR1 and CDR2 are SQVTM and ANQGSEA. Germline trimming cut 7 bases from V and 5 bases from J; bases unmatched to any gene: 6. The CDR3 runs to 13 residues. The CDR3 region has the DNA TGCAGCGCCGACAGGGGAAGGACCGGGGAGCTGTTTTTT. Translated, it gives CSADRGRTGELFF.

This chain joins TRBV5-6 and TRBJ1-6; no reliable D call. The CDR3 loop spans 13 amino acids. V lost 2 bases and J lost 10, with 10 bases in between. Per the germline V gene, CDR1 is SGHDT and CDR2 is YYEEEE. The CDR3 nucleotides read TGTGCCAGCAGCTTATTACGCCGATCACCCCTCCACTTT. The encoded protein is CASSLLRRSPLHF.

This clonotype showed up just a few times. CDR3 DNA: TGTGCCAGCAGTGAAAACAGGAACACTGAAGCTTTCTTT. Translated: CASSENRNTEAFF. The chain is built from TRBV2 and TRBJ1-1; no reliable D call. Trimming took off 2 bases at V and 1 base at J, with 5 bases between the two ends. In germline, CDR1 is SNHLY, CDR2 FYNNEI. This CDR3 comprises 13 residues.

J is TRBJ1-4 and V is TRBV11-2; D call uncertain. The CDR3 totals 18 residues. V was shortened by 4 bases and J by 6 bases, with 24 bases between the two germline ends. Per the germline V gene, CDR1 is SGHAT and CDR2 is FQNNGV. The CDR3 DNA reads as TGTGCCAGCAGCTCCATAATTAGGCTCCGGGAACCTTATGAAAAACTGTTTTTT. It specifies CASSSIIRLREPYEKLFF. The variable domain in full, completed from reference TRBV11-2 and TRBJ1-4, reads EAGVAQSPRYKIIEKRQSVAFWCNPISGHATLYWYQQILGQGPKLLIQFQNNGVVDDSQLPKDRFSAERLKGVDSTLKIQPAKLEDSAVYLCASSSIIRLREPYEKLFFGSGTQLSVL.